The clone carrying this TCR beta chain was detected a few times. The CDR3 consists of 13 residues. Trimming removed 5 bases at V and 8 bases at J, with 12 bases between. CDR1 is SNHLY, CDR2 FYNNEI, per germline. The sample's time point: pre-treatment sample, taken before nivolumab and TIL therapy. This was the immunoSEQ v3 assay. Using immunoSEQ multiplex PCR, the repertoire was profiled, and TCRdb retains in-frame clones only, with some absent. The sample has tens of thousands of clones, around four fifths seen once. These data come from a study of TIL therapy for anti-PD-1-resistant metastatic lung cancer. Across the whole study: Median tumor PD-L1 proportion score was 5% to 7%.

This receptor was taken from a person aged 25-85 years with non-small cell lung cancer. The sample here was blood, taken at baseline. V usage is TRBV2 and J usage is TRBJ1-4; D perhaps matches TRBD1 (5 bases). The CDR3, as DNA: TGTGCCAGCAGTCCGGACGGGGGGGAAAAACTGTTTTTT. Translated: CASSPDGGEKLFF.